This T cell receptor beta chain is from a study of early T cells in non-severe SARS-CoV-2 infection. Across the study: Chains stayed unpaired after sequencing of bulk RNA from unsorted whole blood. Study outcomes and limitations: There was a bias toward anti-spike CD8 responses in VDJdb matching, which missed private and CD4 specificities.

From the 5' RACE reads, TCRdb called clonotypes with MiXCR, one entry per CDR3 protein. The table shows tens of thousands of distinct CDR3 sequences, with about an eighth occurring only once. The CDR3 is made up of 14 amino acids. V lost 3 bases to trimming and J lost 1 base, with 7 bases between them. Germline values: CDR1 LNHDA, CDR2 SQIVND (reference sequence). This clonotype was detected a few times. Its specificity is unknown. The rearrangement uses TRBV19 and TRBJ1-5, with no clear D. Sequenced sample: whole blood. The origin of this receptor is an adult who was a healthcare worker with PCR-confirmed SARS-CoV-2 infection or an uninfected control (not recorded which). CDR3 in amino acids: CASSIQPSNQPQHF. CDR3 coding DNA: TGTGCCAGTAGTATTCAGCCAAGCAATCAGCCCCAGCATTTT.